The 11 T cell receptor beta chains reported below all come from one sample, sequenced in a study of naive and memory T cell subsets. Their target antigens are unknown. The beta constant-region primer was an equimolar mix of two oligonucleotides covering TRBC1 and TRBC2. Ligated cDNA was amplified by four rounds of PCR with nested alpha and beta constant-region primers and SP2. TCRdb re-derived calls from the UMI-ligation and nested PCR reads in MiXCR, one entry per CDR3 protein. The table shows 130,000 to 150,000 distinct CDR3 sequences, with approximately 22% occurring only once. Points from the study as a whole: Naive repertoires, especially CD8, held a few larger clonotypes, possibly memory cells re-expressing CD45RA.

Sequencing was performed on naive CD4+ T cells from blood. The origin of the receptors is a human donor in good health.

This clonotype was observed a few times. CDR3 coding DNA: TGTGCCAGCAGTCGTGGCCGGAGGGAAAAACTGTTTTTT. Translating it yields CASSRGRREKLFF. V usage is TRBV12-3 or TRBV12-4 and J usage is TRBJ1-4; no firm D call. The CDR3 totals 13 residues. Trimming pared 5 bases from V and 8 bases from J, leaving 12 bases between.

This sequence joins TRBV6-6 and TRBJ1-1; 7 bases agree with TRBD1. The CDR3 is 17 residues long. Germline V lookup: CDR1 MNHNY, CDR2 SVGAGI (reference sequence). With V trimmed by 2 bases and J by 1 base, 10 bases remained unmatched. In DNA form, the CDR3 reads TGTGCCAGCAGTTACGGAACCACCGGGACAGCGAACACTGAAGCTTTCTTT. It specifies CASSYGTTGTANTEAFF.

The chain is built from TRBV28 and TRBJ1-2; D gene unclear. CDR3 length: 12 amino acids. Looked up from germline, CDR1 is MDHEN and CDR2 is SYDVKM. Trimming removed 4 bases at V and 6 bases at J, with 9 bases between. The CDR3, as DNA: TGTGCCAGCAGTTCCGGGAGCCATGGCTACACCTTC. Amino acids: CASSSGSHGYTF.

This clonotype was seen a handful of times. The rearrangement links TRBV10-3 to TRBJ2-7; 7 nucleotides match TRBD2. Germline loops: CDR1 ENHRY, CDR2 SYGVKD. The ends lost 5 bases at V and 4 bases at J; junction bases unmatched: 2. The CDR3 sequence is 12 residues long. The DNA for the CDR3 is TGTGCCATCAGTTCACTAGCGTACGAGCAGTACTTC. Residues: CAISSLAYEQYF.

The CDR3 nucleotides read TGCAGTGCCCCCCAGGAGGGATCCACAGATACGCAGTATTTT. It is translated as CSAPQEGSTDTQYF. The V call is TRBV20-1, the J call TRBJ2-3, with D perhaps matching TRBD2 (6 bases). V lost 6 bases to trimming and J lost 2 bases, with 15 bases between them. Germline CDR1 and CDR2: DFQATT and SNEGSKA (reference sequence). This CDR3 is 14 amino acids long.

This clonotype was seen a handful of times. For the CDR3, the DNA is TGTGCCAGCAGTCTTCGACAGGGCTCTGGGGCCAACGTCCTGACTTTC. This translates into CASSLRQGSGANVLTF. The chain combines TRBV28 with TRBJ2-6; 7 bases map to TRBD1. CDR1 and CDR2 from the germline V gene are MDHEN and SYDVKM. The CDR3 covers 16 residues. The J segment lost 0 bases and the V segment lost 5 bases, leaving 4 bases of the junction unmatched.

In the case of this clonotype: A much larger clone differs by one base, so this may be a read error. The genes are TRBV10-2 and TRBJ2-1; TRBD2 aligns across 8 bases. V gave up 5 bases and J gave up 2 bases; unmatched junction bases: 8. Germline V gene sequence: CDR1 WSHSY, CDR2 SAAADI. The CDR3 sequence is 16 residues long. DNA for the CDR3: TGCGCCAGCAGTCGGTGGACTAGCAGGGCCTACAATGAGCAGTTCTTC. It encodes CASSRWTSRAYNEQFF.

Written as DNA, the CDR3 is TGTGCCAGCAGTGAAAGTACAGCCAATACGCAGTATTTT. Translated, it gives CASSESTANTQYF. The chain links TRBV25-1 to TRBJ2-3; the D is unclear. The CDR3 is 13 residues long. Trimming cost V 2 bases and J 7 bases, with 10 bases left between them. Germline V gene data show CDR1 as MGHDK and CDR2 as SYGVNS.

This chain connects TRBV29-1 to TRBJ2-7, with D maybe TRBD1 (5 bases). The V gene lost 3 bases and the J gene lost 6 bases, with 12 bases spanning the gap. Germline CDR1 and CDR2: SQVTM and ANQGSEA. The CDR3 spans 12 residues. CDR3 DNA sequence: TGCAGCGTTGAGGGCAGGGCCCGCGAGCAGTACTTC. As protein: CSVEGRAREQYF.

V usage is TRBV6-1 and J usage is TRBJ2-2; TRBD1 or TRBD2 may be the D gene (5 bases each). V was trimmed by 6 bases and J by 4 bases, leaving 12 bases between them. CDR1 is MNHNS and CDR2 is SASEGT in the germline V gene. This CDR3 has 14 residues. CDR3 nucleotides: TGTGCCAGCAGACGGGACGGCCGCACCGGGGAGCTGTTTTTT. Translation gives CASRRDGRTGELFF.

The chain carries TRBV7-6 and TRBJ1-1, with D tentatively TRBD1 (5 bases). Germline CDR1 reads SGHVS; CDR2 reads FNYEAQ. Trimming removed 0 bases at V and 11 bases at J, with 13 bases between. CDR3 length: 13 amino acids. CDR3 region: CASSLAGRSEAFF. As DNA, the CDR3 is TGTGCCAGCAGCTTAGCGGGACGAAGTGAGGCTTTCTTT.